The present T cell receptor beta chain was sequenced within a study of T cells after yellow fever vaccination (dated by TCRdb to between 2017 and 2020). For the study in its entirety: The SMART-Seq v4 Ultra Low Input RNA kit was used to prepare libraries from fractions with low cell numbers. Bulk TCR alpha and beta repertoires were sequenced longitudinally to track T-cell clones before and after primary and booster YFV17D yellow fever vaccination. Two healthy male donors made up the cohort, one aged 18 to 30 years and the other aged 30 to 39 years. Blood was collected at multiple timepoints before and after primary and secondary immunization, and bulk PBMC replicates and cell subsets were isolated.

The CDR3 numbers 15 residues from cysteine through phenylalanine. Just the 45-base CDR3 DNA is kept, in frame starting at base 1. The germline V gene (reference sequence) yields LNHDA for CDR1 and SQIVND for CDR2. Trimming removed 6 bases from V and 3 bases from J; the gene matches leave 7 bases unexplained. This clonotype was picked up many times. There is no known antigen for this receptor. No much larger clone exists at a distance of one base, and base qualities are not known. TCR cDNA was synthesized by 5'RACE template switching, which introduced a universal primer site and unique molecular identifiers. cDNA synthesis was primed from both the TCR alpha and TCR beta constant segments. Libraries were amplified in two PCR steps, with sample barcodes and sequencing adapters added in the second step. Sequencing of the libraries was done on either Illumina HiSeq 2500 (2x100 bp) or NovaSeq (2x150 bp). Processing in the source paper ran as follows. MIGEC handled demultiplexing of reads and collapsing into UMI consensus sequences, while MiXCR performed V(D)J alignment. Clonotypes responding to the vaccine were identified with edgeR on replicate PBMC samples, with the criteria of FDR below 0.01 and a log2 fold change above 5 up to day 15. CD4 or CD8 identity was assigned to each bulk clonotype according to whether the clonotype was present at higher abundance in the sequenced CD4 repertoire or the sequenced CD8 repertoire. Clones were called with MiXCR by TCRdb after fastp trimmed the public reads at Q25, and only in-frame beta chains were retained. Entries are consolidated by CDR3 protein sequence, retaining the most common genes and DNA. These V and J calls are TCRdb output, not the study's own analysis. The sample has 110,000 to 150,000 distinct CDR3 sequences on record, under 8% of them singletons. Together, the top ten hold more than 0.6% of the sample.

In the paper's terms, the treatment or condition label means: live attenuated yellow fever vaccine strain. A standard Ficoll-Paque protocol was used to isolate PBMCs from peripheral blood. CD4 and CD8 T-cell fractions were isolated with Dynabeads CD4 and CD8 positive selection kits. TriZol was used to extract RNA from bulk PBMCs, from CD4 and CD8 fractions, and from dextramer-positive and dextramer-negative fractions. General findings and caveats noted by the study authors: Compared with the primary T-cell response, the secondary T-cell response was weaker but faster, peaking on day 5 rather than day 15. A small fraction of clonotypes showed up in both the CD4 and CD8 compartments, probably as a result of convergent recombination. Because the study included only a couple of donors, the extent to which the findings can be generalized is limited. Most clones expanded after primary vaccination (almost 97% of CD4 and 88% of CD8) were re-detected after the booster, suggesting that broad memory maintenance occurred. FACS-sorted repertoires could contain abundant contaminating clonotypes from the bulk population, so computational filtering was required.

The sample consisted of CD4+ T cells sorted from PBMCs, taken 10 days after the yellow fever booster vaccination. Recombination joined TRBV19 with TRBJ2-2; TRBD1 agrees with 7 junctional bases. The sequence derives from a young man who received the YFV17D yellow fever vaccine. This receptor has the CDR3 CASSRGQTYTGELFF. The DNA is TGTGCCAGTAGCCGGGGACAGACGTACACCGGGGAGCTGTTTTTT.